The 13 T cell receptor beta chains reported below all come from one sample, sequenced in a study of post-analysis software for immune sequencing data. General observations from the study: Compared with controls, patients had more of about five TRBV segments, including TRBV5-6, TRBV5-1 and TRBV20-1.

Sequencing libraries made from TCR beta cDNA carried unique molecular identifiers. TCRdb used MiXCR to reprocess the PCR reads, holding one entry per CDR3 protein. This sample yields fewer than 850,000 distinct CDR3 sequences, of which roughly 29% are seen a single time; around 0.56% belongs to the top ten. Antigens for these TCRs are unknown. Sequences were obtained from blood. These receptor sequences come from a girl between 5 and 17 years old with multiple sclerosis.

The V gene is TRBV4-1, the J gene TRBJ2-1; TRBD1 matches 11 bases. This CDR3 region has 16 residues. V was pared by 3 bases and J by 6 bases, with 7 bases of the junction left unmatched. Per the germline V gene, CDR1 is MGHRA and CDR2 is YSYEKL. The CDR3 is CASSHGQGAIGNEQFF. The CDR3 DNA follows: TGCGCCAGCAGCCACGGACAGGGGGCGATCGGCAATGAGCAGTTCTTC.

This clonotype was counted only a few times. The chain recombines TRBV10-3 with TRBJ2-5; 7 bases match TRBD2. Germline V gene data show CDR1 as ENHRY and CDR2 as SYGVKD. Trimming removed 3 bases from V and 7 bases from J; junction bases left unmatched: 11. This CDR3 has 15 residues. CDR3 bases: TGTGCCATCAGTGACCCGGGGACGGGGAGGGGGACCCAGTACTTC. Translation gives CAISDPGTGRGTQYF.

Only a few counts were recorded for this clonotype. The chain employs TRBV7-8 and TRBJ2-5, with D perhaps matching TRBD2 (5 bases). V shed 5 bases and J shed 7 bases, with 14 bases lying between them. Germline V gene sequence: CDR1 SGHVS, CDR2 FQNEAQ. The CDR3 loop spans 13 amino acids. The CDR3 DNA is TGTGCCAGCAGCACGCACCAACGGGGGACCCAGTACTTC. Encoded protein: CASSTHQRGTQYF.

This chain joins TRBV7-2 and TRBJ2-7; a weak D match, TRBD1 (6 bases). The CDR3 runs 15 residues. Germline lookup yields CDR1 SGHTA and CDR2 FQGNSA. Trimming pared 7 bases from V and 6 bases from J, leaving 22 bases between. The CDR3 loop is CASTRLVGAGAEQYF. In DNA, the CDR3 is TGTGCCAGCACCCGGCTTGTCGGGGCAGGGGCCGAGCAGTACTTC.

The V gene is TRBV4-3, the J gene TRBJ2-5; D remains unclear. The germline V and J ends were trimmed by 1 base and 1 base, with 10 bases remaining between them. CDR3 size: 15 residues. Germline V gives CDR1 LGHNA, CDR2 YSLEER. In nucleotides, the CDR3 is TGCGCCAGCAGCCAAGGACCCCTCGGCCAAGAGACCCAGTACTTC. Amino acid sequence: CASSQGPLGQETQYF.

The chain has TRBV5-5 and TRBJ1-1; D unresolved. Per the germline V gene, CDR1 is SGHKS and CDR2 is YYEKEE (reference sequence). CDR3 length: 14 amino acids. V dropped 1 base and J dropped 1 base, with 8 bases sitting between them. CDR3: CASSLIWQNTEAFF. The CDR3, as DNA: TGTGCCAGCAGCTTGATTTGGCAGAACACTGAAGCTTTCTTT.

This clonotype has more than one count but fewer than ten. This chain joins TRBV2 and TRBJ2-4; D may be TRBD2 (5 bases). The germline CDR1 and CDR2 sequences are SNHLY and FYNNEI. The length of the CDR3 is 11 residues. The V and J ends lost 6 bases and 13 bases respectively, with 13 bases between them. This CDR3 is CASREYGEQYF. CDR3 in DNA: TGTGCCAGCAGGGAGTACGGGGAGCAGTACTTC.

The table lists this clonotype with many counts. This chain links TRBV6-5 with TRBJ2-1, with a tentative D call TRBD1 (6 bases). V gave up 7 bases and J gave up 0 bases, with 10 bases separating them. The germline V gene has CDR1 MNHEY and CDR2 SVGAGI. CDR3 length equals 14 residues. CDR3 bases: TGTGCCAGCATAGGGGGAAGCTCCTACAATGAGCAGTTCTTC. Encoded protein: CASIGGSSYNEQFF.

The chain combines TRBV28 with TRBJ2-3; 15 bases line up with TRBD2. Germline V gene data show CDR1 as MDHEN and CDR2 as SYDVKM. The V and J ends lost 9 bases and 3 bases, in that order; junction bases with no gene match: 7. The CDR3 is 16 amino acids. The CDR3 DNA reads as TGTGCCAGTTCTGGGACTAGCGGGAGGAGGACAGATACGCAGTATTTT. This codes for CASSGTSGRRTDTQYF.

The V gene is TRBV29-1, the J gene TRBJ2-5; 7 nucleotides line up with TRBD1. This CDR3 contains 13 residues. In germline, CDR1 is SQVTM, CDR2 ANQGSEA. V lost 6 bases, J lost 2 bases, and 6 bases stayed unmatched. CDR3: CSVKGQTQETQYF. CDR3 bases: TGCAGCGTGAAGGGACAGACTCAAGAGACCCAGTACTTC.

As to this clonotype: It is likely a read error, because the conserved phenylalanine at the end of the CDR3 is missing. This chain uses TRBV29-1 with TRBJ2-7; 9 nucleotides line up with TRBD1. V shed 5 bases and J 0 bases; nucleotides not matched to a gene: 2. Germline V gene data show CDR1 as SQVTM and CDR2 as ANQGSEA. The CDR3 consists of 13 residues. The chain's CDR3 is CSVWDRDSYEQYC. In nucleotides, the CDR3 is TGCAGCGTTTGGGACAGGGACTCCTACGAGCAGTACTGC.

The gene calls are TRBV5-4 and TRBJ1-1; no reliable D call. CDR1 and CDR2 from the germline V gene are SGHNT and YYREEE (reference sequence). V gave up 1 base and J gave up 1 base, with 11 bases separating them. The length of the CDR3 is 15 residues. In DNA form, the CDR3 reads TGTGCCAGCAGCTTGTTTAACTCCAAGAACACTGAAGCTTTCTTT. Translation gives CASSLFNSKNTEAFF.

The chain has TRBV4-3 and TRBJ2-3; 7 bases fit TRBD1. Germline-derived CDR1 and CDR2 are LGHNA and YSLEER. V gave up 1 base and J gave up 7 bases; unmatched junction bases: 5. This CDR3 region has 14 residues. Here the CDR3 DNA reads TGCGCCAGCAGCCAAGGCAGGGGGTTGTATACGCAGTATTTT. Translated: CASSQGRGLYTQYF.